This entry is about one T cell receptor beta chain. The primer mix had 60 Vbeta and 13 Jbeta primers. Data came from immunoSEQ multiplex PCR; TCRdb stores just in-frame clones and leaves some out. The table records 25,000 to 40,000 clones, 35% to 50% of them present only once. These data are taken from a study of cytomegalovirus exposure and HLA in healthy donors. The source of this sequence is a woman aged 45 to 65 in good health and CMV-seronegative. The sequenced sample was PBMCs.

Written as DNA, the CDR3 is TGTGCCAGCAGTTTGCCCGGACAGCAAAGTTATCAGCCCCAGCATTTT. Amino acid sequence: CASSLPGQQSYQPQHF. This chain connects TRBV28 to TRBJ1-5, with a possible D match to TRBD1 (6 bases). The CDR3 spans 16 residues. Germline assignment: CDR1 MDHEN and CDR2 SYDVKM. V lost 3 bases to trimming and J lost 5 bases, with 17 bases between them.